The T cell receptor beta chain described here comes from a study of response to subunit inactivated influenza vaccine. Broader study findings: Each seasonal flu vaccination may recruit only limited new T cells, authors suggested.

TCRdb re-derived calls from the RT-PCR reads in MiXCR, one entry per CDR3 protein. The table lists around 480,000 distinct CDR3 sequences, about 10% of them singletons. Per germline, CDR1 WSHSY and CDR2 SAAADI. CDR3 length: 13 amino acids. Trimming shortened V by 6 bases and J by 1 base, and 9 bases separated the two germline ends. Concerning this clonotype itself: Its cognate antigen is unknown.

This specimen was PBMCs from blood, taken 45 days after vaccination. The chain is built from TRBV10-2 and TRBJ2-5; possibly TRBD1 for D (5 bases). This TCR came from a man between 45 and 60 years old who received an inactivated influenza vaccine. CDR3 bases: TGCGCCAGCAGCGCAGACAGCCAAGAGACCCAGTACTTC. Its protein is CASSADSQETQYF.